Listed here are 4 T cell receptor beta chains from one sample, sequenced in a study of blood T cell repertoires in COVID-19. The data were produced by immunoSEQ multiplex PCR, yet TCRdb's version contains in-frame clones alone and is incomplete. The data hold fewer than 150,000 clones, with roughly 71% observed a single time. Sequences were obtained from peripheral blood. These receptors were taken from a man older than 75 with acute or convalescent COVID-19.

This clone was counted only a few times. The V call is TRBV29-1, the J call TRBJ1-1; D unclear. V was shortened by 5 bases and J by 4 bases, with 11 bases between the two germline ends. The CDR3 is 12 amino acids. Germline loops: CDR1 SQVTM, CDR2 ANQGSEA. The CDR3: CSVSHFGTEAFF. In nucleotides, the CDR3 is TGCAGCGTTAGTCATTTCGGCACTGAAGCTTTCTTT.

The CDR3 is CASSTTSGGQGVQPQHF. CDR3 nucleotide sequence: TGTGCCAGCAGTACAACTTCGGGGGGACAGGGTGTTCAGCCCCAGCATTTT. The chain couples TRBV2 to TRBJ1-5; TRBD1 aligns across 9 bases. Trimming at V came to 5 bases and at J to 6 bases, leaving 14 bases not matched to a gene. This CDR3 is 17 amino acids long. Germline V gene data show CDR1 as SNHLY and CDR2 as FYNNEI.

The gene calls are TRBV6-6 and TRBJ1-1, with TRBD1 matching over 9 bases. CDR1 and CDR2 (germline): MNHNY, SVGAGI (reference sequence). Trimming cost V 5 bases and J 4 bases; bases outside gene matches: 11. The CDR3 length is 16 residues. The CDR3 coding sequence is TGTGCCAGCAGTAATTGGGACAGGGACTTTTTCACTGAAGCTTTCTTT. This translates into CASSNWDRDFFTEAFF.

This clone was picked up a small number of times. V usage is TRBV9 and J usage is TRBJ2-2; 8 bases map to TRBD2. J gave up 6 bases and V 2 bases, and 6 bases lay outside the gene matches. From germline, CDR1 is SGDLS and CDR2 YYNGEE. CDR3 length equals 15 residues. Here the CDR3 reads CASSVGGAQAGELFF. The CDR3, as DNA: TGTGCCAGCAGCGTCGGGGGGGCCCAAGCCGGGGAGCTGTTTTTT.